Following are 2 T cell receptor beta chains from one sample sequenced in a study of shared clonotypes between healthy human individuals. Method: immunoSEQ multiplex PCR; TCRdb's copy keeps in-frame clones and lacks some. The sample shows 2,500,000 or so clones, less than 95% of them seen only once. The specimen sequenced was naive CD4+ T cells from PBMCs. Subset here: CD45RA+ positively selected. The receptors here all came from a man between 18 and 29 years old in good health. Some clones in this sample may be carry-over from other donors' samples.

This clone showed up just a few times. The chain has TRBV5-4 and TRBJ1-2; TRBD1 matches 10 bases. V shed 2 bases and J 6 bases; nucleotides not matched to a gene: 10. Looked up from germline, CDR1 is SGHNT and CDR2 is YYREEE (reference sequence). The CDR3 covers 16 residues. The CDR3 loop reads CASSLRTGGYPDGYTF. Written as DNA, the CDR3 is TGTGCCAGCAGCTTAAGGACAGGGGGATATCCAGATGGCTACACCTTC.

The chain uses TRBV14 and TRBJ2-7; D is unclear. V lost 1 base to trimming and J lost 3 bases, with 7 bases between them. CDR3 size: 13 residues. Looked up from germline, CDR1 is SGHDN and CDR2 is FVKESK. The CDR3 loop reads CASSQGADYEQYF. DNA for the CDR3: TGTGCCAGCAGCCAAGGGGCAGACTACGAGCAGTACTTC.